These 13 T cell receptor beta chains were all obtained from the same sample, sequenced in a study of blood T cell repertoires in COVID-19. This table comes from immunoSEQ multiplex PCR, and its TCRdb copy is limited to in-frame clones, with some not included. The sample has tens of thousands of clones; approximately 86% are singletons. The sequenced sample consisted of peripheral blood. Receptor source: a man between 50 and 59 years old with active COVID-19.

This clone showed up just a few times. V and J are TRBV11-2 and TRBJ1-1, with D possibly TRBD1 on 5 matching bases. Germline V gene sequence: CDR1 SGHAT, CDR2 FQNNGV. The CDR3 covers 14 residues. V was shortened by 5 bases and J by 2 bases, with 12 bases between the two germline ends. The CDR3 DNA follows: TGTGCCAGCAGCCCGCGGACACTTAACACTGAAGCTTTCTTT. Protein: CASSPRTLNTEAFF. Full variable domain (missing parts from reference TRBV11-2 and TRBJ1-1): EAGVAQSPRYKIIEKRQSVAFWCNPISGHATLYWYQQILGQGPKLLIQFQNNGVVDDSQLPKDRFSAERLKGVDSTLKIQPAKLEDSAVYLCASSPRTLNTEAFFGQGTRLTVV.

The chain employs TRBV11-2 and TRBJ1-3, with a weak D call TRBD1 (5 bases). This CDR3 has 19 amino acids. Trimming removed 0 bases from V and 2 bases from J, with 20 bases in between. Germline CDR1 is SGHAT and CDR2 is FQNNGV. CDR3 in DNA: TGTGCCAGCAGCTTAGAGGGCCCCCCGACAGCTAGAACTGGAAACACCATATATTTT. Translated, it gives CASSLEGPPTARTGNTIYF. Full variable domain (missing parts from reference TRBV11-2 and TRBJ1-3): EAGVAQSPRYKIIEKRQSVAFWCNPISGHATLYWYQQILGQGPKLLIQFQNNGVVDDSQLPKDRFSAERLKGVDSTLKIQPAKLEDSAVYLCASSLEGPPTARTGNTIYFGEGSWLTVV.

This clone was observed a few times. This rearrangement joins TRBV11-2 to TRBJ1-2; 8 positions match TRBD1. The germline CDR1 and CDR2 sequences are SGHAT and FQNNGV. J lost 5 bases, V lost 5 bases, and 4 bases had no gene match. CDR3 size: 13 residues. The CDR3 DNA reads TGTGCCAGCAGCCCGGACAGGGATTATGGCTACACCTTC. As protein: CASSPDRDYGYTF.

J is TRBJ1-6 and V is TRBV19, with D tentatively TRBD1 (5 bases). The CDR3 is made up of 13 amino acids. The ends were cut back, 6 bases at V and 9 bases at J, with 12 bases in the middle. Germline V CDR1 and CDR2: LNHDA, SQIVND (reference sequence). CDR3 nucleotide sequence: TGTGCCAGTAGGGTGGGGCGCGGTTCACCCCTCCACTTT. This translates into CASRVGRGSPLHF.

The chain's CDR3 is CASRGDGYEQYV. In DNA form, the CDR3 reads TGTGCCAGCCGGGGGGACGGGTACGAGCAGTACGTC. This chain uses TRBV2 with TRBJ2-7; 7 bases map to TRBD2. Germline V CDR1 and CDR2: SNHLY, FYNNEI. Germline trimming cut 8 bases from V and 4 bases from J; bases unmatched to any gene: 5. The CDR3 spans 12 residues.

The rearrangement links TRBV9 to TRBJ2-5; 9 nucleotides match TRBD1. Germline V gene lookup returns CDR1 SGDLS and CDR2 YYNGEE. The ends lost 4 bases at V and 5 bases at J; junction bases unmatched: 9. The CDR3 runs to 15 residues. The CDR3 spells CASSPGTGTRETQYF. CDR3 in DNA: TGTGCCAGCAGCCCGGGGACAGGGACGAGGGAGACCCAGTACTTC.

The CDR3 reads CAWSATGNQPQHF. As DNA, the CDR3 is TGTGCCTGGAGTGCCACAGGGAATCAGCCCCAGCATTTT. The chain joins TRBV30 to TRBJ1-5; possible D gene TRBD1, 6 bases. Trimming pared 1 base from V and 4 bases from J, leaving 8 bases between. CDR3 length: 13 amino acids. The germline V gene encodes CDR1 GTSNPN and CDR2 SVGIG (reference sequence).

The V and J genes are TRBV7-6 and TRBJ1-4; TRBD1 is a possible D gene (6 bases). Trimming took 1 base from V and 5 from J, leaving 17 bases between them. The V gene's germline CDR1 is SGHVS and CDR2 FNYEAQ. The CDR3 is made up of 17 amino acids. The CDR3: CASSLGKGGTVNEKLFF. The CDR3, as DNA: TGTGCCAGCAGCTTAGGGAAGGGGGGGACGGTGAATGAAAAACTGTTTTTT.

The genes are TRBV9 and TRBJ2-7, with TRBD2 identical over 8 bases. Germline V gives CDR1 SGDLS, CDR2 YYNGEE. The CDR3 extends over 14 amino acids. With V trimmed by 0 bases and J by 6 bases, 5 bases remained unmatched. The CDR3 reads CASSVAGGATEQYF. Here the CDR3 DNA reads TGTGCCAGCAGCGTAGCCGGGGGGGCCACCGAGCAGTACTTC.

The gene calls are TRBV4-1 and TRBJ1-5; D might be TRBD1 (6 bases). V lost 1 base and J 1 base, leaving 11 bases between the germline ends. The CDR3 covers 16 residues. Germline V gene lookup returns CDR1 MGHRA and CDR2 YSYEKL. CDR3 residues: CASSQGPGVSNQPQHF. For the CDR3, the DNA is TGCGCCAGCAGCCAAGGTCCAGGGGTAAGCAATCAGCCCCAGCATTTT.

V gene TRBV5-5 combines with J gene TRBJ2-3; TRBD1 matches at 8 bases. Germline-derived CDR1 and CDR2 are SGHKS and YYEKEE (reference sequence). V trimming: 4 bases; J trimming: 2 bases; junction bases outside the gene matches: 6. The CDR3 has 15 residues. This chain's CDR3 is CASSKGQVNTDTQYF. The CDR3 DNA reads TGTGCCAGCAGCAAGGGACAGGTCAACACAGATACGCAGTATTTT.

V usage is TRBV6-5 and J usage is TRBJ1-1; 7 bases are shared with TRBD1. Trimming removed 4 bases from V and 3 bases from J; junction bases left unmatched: 11. The CDR3 runs 16 residues. Germline CDR1 reads MNHEY; CDR2 reads SVGAGI. The CDR3 coding sequence is TGTGCCAGCAGTTCCCCAACAGGGGTGGGAGACACTGAAGCTTTCTTT. It specifies CASSSPTGVGDTEAFF.

The V call is TRBV13, the J call TRBJ2-1, with 9 bases aligning to TRBD1. This CDR3 is built from 15 residues. In germline, CDR1 is PRHDT, CDR2 FYEKMQ (reference sequence). The junction had 4 bases not matched to a gene; V was cut back by 5 bases and J by 2 bases. CDR3 bases: TGTGCCAGCAGCCAGGACAGGGGACCCTACAATGAGCAGTTCTTC. Its translation: CASSQDRGPYNEQFF. Together with reference TRBV13 and TRBJ2-1, the CDR3 gives the full variable domain: AAGVIQSPRHLIKEKRETATLKCYPIPRHDTVYWYQQGPGQDPQFLISFYEKMQSDKGSIPDRFSAQQFSDYHSELNMSSLELGDSALYFCASSQDRGPYNEQFFGPGTRLTVL.